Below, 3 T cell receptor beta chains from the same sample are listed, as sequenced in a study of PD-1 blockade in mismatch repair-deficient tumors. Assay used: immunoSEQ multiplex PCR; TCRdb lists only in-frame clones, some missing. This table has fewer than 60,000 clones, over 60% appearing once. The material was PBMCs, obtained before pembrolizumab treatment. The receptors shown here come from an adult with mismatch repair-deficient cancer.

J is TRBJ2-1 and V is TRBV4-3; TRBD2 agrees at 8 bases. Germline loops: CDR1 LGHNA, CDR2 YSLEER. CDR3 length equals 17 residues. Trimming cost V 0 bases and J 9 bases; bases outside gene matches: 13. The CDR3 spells CASSQDLLAGTMIEQFF. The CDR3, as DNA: TGCGCCAGCAGCCAAGATCTATTAGCGGGGACAATGATTGAGCAGTTCTTC.

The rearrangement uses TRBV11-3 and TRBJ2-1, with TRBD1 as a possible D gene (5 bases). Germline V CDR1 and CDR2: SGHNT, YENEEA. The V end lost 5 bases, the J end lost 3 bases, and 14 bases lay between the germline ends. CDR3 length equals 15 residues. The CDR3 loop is CASSPRVGYYNEQFF. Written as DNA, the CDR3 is TGTGCCAGCAGCCCCAGGGTGGGTTACTACAATGAGCAGTTCTTC. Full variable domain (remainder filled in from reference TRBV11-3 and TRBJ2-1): EAGVVQSPRYKIIEKKQPVAFWCNPISGHNTLYWYLQNLGQGPELLIRYENEEAVDDSQLPKDRFSAERLKGVDSTLKIQPAELGDSAVYLCASSPRVGYYNEQFFGPGTRLTVL.

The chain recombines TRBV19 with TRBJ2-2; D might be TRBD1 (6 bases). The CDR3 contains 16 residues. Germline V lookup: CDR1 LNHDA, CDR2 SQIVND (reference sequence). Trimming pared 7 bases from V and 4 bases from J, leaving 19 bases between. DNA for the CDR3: TGTGCCAGTATTTCTGCAGGGGCATGGGGCACCGGGGAGCTGTTTTTT. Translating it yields CASISAGAWGTGELFF.